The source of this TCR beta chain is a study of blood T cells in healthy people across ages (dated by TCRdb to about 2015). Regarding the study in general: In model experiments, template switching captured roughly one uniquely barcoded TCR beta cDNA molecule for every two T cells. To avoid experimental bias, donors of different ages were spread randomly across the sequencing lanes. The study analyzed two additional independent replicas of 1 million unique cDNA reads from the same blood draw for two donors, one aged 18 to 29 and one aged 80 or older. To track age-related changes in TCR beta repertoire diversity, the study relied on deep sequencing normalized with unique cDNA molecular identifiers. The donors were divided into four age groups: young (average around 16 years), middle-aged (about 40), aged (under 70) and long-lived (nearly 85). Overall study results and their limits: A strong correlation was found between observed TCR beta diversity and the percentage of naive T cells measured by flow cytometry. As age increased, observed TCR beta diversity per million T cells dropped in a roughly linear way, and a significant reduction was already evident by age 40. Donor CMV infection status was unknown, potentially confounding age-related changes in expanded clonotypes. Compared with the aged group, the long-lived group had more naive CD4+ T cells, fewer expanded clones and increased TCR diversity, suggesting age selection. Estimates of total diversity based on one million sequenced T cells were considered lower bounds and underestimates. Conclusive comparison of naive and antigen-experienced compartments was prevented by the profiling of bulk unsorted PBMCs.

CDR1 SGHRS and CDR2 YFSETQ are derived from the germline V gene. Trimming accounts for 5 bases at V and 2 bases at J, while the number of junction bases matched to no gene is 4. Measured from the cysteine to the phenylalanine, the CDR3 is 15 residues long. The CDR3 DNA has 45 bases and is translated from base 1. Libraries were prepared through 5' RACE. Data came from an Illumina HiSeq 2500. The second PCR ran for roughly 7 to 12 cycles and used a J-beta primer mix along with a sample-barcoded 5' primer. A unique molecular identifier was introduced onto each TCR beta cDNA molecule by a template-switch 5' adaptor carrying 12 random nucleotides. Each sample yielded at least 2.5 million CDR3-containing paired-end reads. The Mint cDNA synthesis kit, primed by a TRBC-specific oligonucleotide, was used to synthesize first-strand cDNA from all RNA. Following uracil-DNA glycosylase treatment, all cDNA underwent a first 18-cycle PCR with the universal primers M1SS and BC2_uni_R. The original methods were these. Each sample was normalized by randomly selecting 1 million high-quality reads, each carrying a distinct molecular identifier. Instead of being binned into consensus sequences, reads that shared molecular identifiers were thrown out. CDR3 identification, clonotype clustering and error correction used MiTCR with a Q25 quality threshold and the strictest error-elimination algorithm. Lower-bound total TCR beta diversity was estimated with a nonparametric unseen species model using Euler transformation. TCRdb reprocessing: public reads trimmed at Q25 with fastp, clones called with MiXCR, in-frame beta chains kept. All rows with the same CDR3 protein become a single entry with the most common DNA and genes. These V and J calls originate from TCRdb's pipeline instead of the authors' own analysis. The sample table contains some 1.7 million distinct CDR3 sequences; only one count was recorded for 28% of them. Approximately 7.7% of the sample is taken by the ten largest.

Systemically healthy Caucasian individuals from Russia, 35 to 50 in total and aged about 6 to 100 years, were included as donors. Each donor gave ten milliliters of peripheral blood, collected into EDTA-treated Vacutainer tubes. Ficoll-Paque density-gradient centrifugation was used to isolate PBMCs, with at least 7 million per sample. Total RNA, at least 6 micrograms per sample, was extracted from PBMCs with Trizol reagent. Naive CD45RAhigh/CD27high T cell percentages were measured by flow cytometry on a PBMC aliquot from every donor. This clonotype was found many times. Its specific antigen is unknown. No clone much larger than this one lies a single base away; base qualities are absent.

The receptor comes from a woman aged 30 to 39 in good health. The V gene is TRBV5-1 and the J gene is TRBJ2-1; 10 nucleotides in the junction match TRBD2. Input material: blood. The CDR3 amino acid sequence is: CASSPAGGPYNEQFF. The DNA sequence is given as TGCGCCAGCAGTCCAGCGGGAGGGCCCTACAATGAGCAGTTCTTC.